These T cell receptor beta chains were read from a single sample in a study of blood T cell repertoires in COVID-19. Assay: immunoSEQ multiplex PCR; the TCRdb copy retains only in-frame clones and omits some. The sample includes about 430,000 clones, about 88% of them seen just once. The source material was PBMCs or T cells enriched from blood (not recorded which). The source of these receptors is a woman aged 18-29 years who had been exposed to COVID-19. Both conserved end residues are part of each CDR3. A D gene is named only where the DNA matches it firmly. Expanded clones get a size class; other rows say once, few or many, or leave the size out.

TRBJ1-1 | 17 | TRBV18 | TRBD1 | . | TGTGCCAGCTCACCACCGTATCAGGGGGGTATGAACACTGAAGCTTTCTTT | CASSPPYQGGMNTEAFF
TRBJ2-3 | 14 | TRBV7-9 | . | . | TGTGCCAGCATGGGAGCCCTTAGCACAGATACGCAGTATTTT | CASMGALSTDTQYF
TRBJ1-1 | 14 | TRBV15 | TRBD1 | . | TGTGCCACCAGCACTTTAACAGGGGGCACTGAAGCTTTCTTT | CATSTLTGGTEAFF
TRBJ1-3 | 15 | TRBV7-9 | TRBD1 | . | TGTGCCAGCAGTCGGACAGGGAGCTCTGGAAACACCATATATTTT | CASSRTGSSGNTIYF
TRBJ2-7 | 13 | TRBV2 | . | . | TGTGCCAGCAGTGAAACAGGCCCCTACGAGCAGTACTTC | CASSETGPYEQYF
TRBJ1-5 | 16 | TRBV28 | . | once | TGTGCCAGCAGTTTATTCCGAGTGTCAAGCAATCAGCCCCAGCATTTT | CASSLFRVSSNQPQHF
TRBJ2-7 | 16 | TRBV7-2 | . | . | TGTGCCAGCAGCTTGGCATGGGGAGGTGGATCCTACGAGCAGTACTTC | CASSLAWGGGSYEQYF
TRBJ2-7 | 10 | TRBV6-5 | . | . | TGTGCCAGCTCGCTAGGCGAGCAGTACTTC | CASSLGEQYF
TRBJ2-3 | 14 | TRBV19 | TRBD1 | . | TGTGCCAGCAGACAGGGGTACCTTCTAGATACGCAGTATTTT | CASRQGYLLDTQYF
TRBJ1-2 | 14 | TRBV28 | TRBD1 | . | TGTGCCAGCAGCCCAGGGGGCGCTAACTATGGCTACACCTTC | CASSPGGANYGYTF
TRBJ2-3 | 16 | TRBV18 | TRBD2 | . | TGTGCCAGCTCACCAATTTCTACTAGCGGGGACCAAAAGCAGTATTTT | CASSPISTSGDQKQYF
TRBJ1-6 | 13 | TRBV19 | TRBD1 | . | TGTGCCAGTAGGACAGGGGATAATTCACCCCTCCACTTT | CASRTGDNSPLHF
TRBJ2-7 | 15 | TRBV3-1/TRBV3-2 | . | . | TGTGCCAGCAGCCATGGTCGACTAGGGTTCTACGAGCAGTACTTC | CASSHGRLGFYEQYF
TRBJ1-3 | 13 | TRBV19 | . | . | TGTGCCAGTAACTCTTACCGCGGAAACACCATATATTTT | CASNSYRGNTIYF
TRBJ2-5 | 14 | TRBV2 | TRBD2 | . | TGTGCCAGCTGGGCGGGGGGCCCCCAAGAGACCCAGTACTTC | CASWAGGPQETQYF
TRBJ1-4 | 22 | TRBV7-8 | . | . | TGTGCCAGCAGCTTTTCGATTGGGGATTTAGGGACTCGATTCGGAACTAATGAAAAACTGTTTTTT | CASSFSIGDLGTRFGTNEKLFF
TRBJ1-1 | 17 | TRBV27 | . | . | TGTGCCAGCAGTCACCTCCCGGGGGGGCTGCTGAACACTGAAGCTTTCTTT | CASSHLPGGLLNTEAFF
TRBJ2-3 | 15 | TRBV19 | TRBD1 | . | TGTGCCAGTAGCACCCAGGGGGCTGGGACAGATACGCAGTATTTT | CASSTQGAGTDTQYF
TRBJ2-3 | 14 | TRBV13 | TRBD2 | once | TGTGCCAGCAGCTTGAAGCGGGAAGTAGATACGCAGTATTTT | CASSLKREVDTQYF
TRBJ2-5 | 14 | TRBV6-5 | . | . | TGTGCCAGCAGTTACGGCAGGTACCAAGAGACCCAGTACTTC | CASSYGRYQETQYF
TRBJ2-1 | 12 | TRBV5-1 | . | once | TGCGCCAGCAGCTTGCTCACGGATGAGCAGTTCTTC | CASSLLTDEQFF
TRBJ2-7 | 14 | TRBV5-1 | TRBD1 | . | TGCGCCAGCAACCCGGGTTCAGGGGGCGGCGAGCAGTACTTC | CASNPGSGGGEQYF
TRBJ2-7 | 15 | TRBV7-9 | TRBD1 | . | TGTGCCAGCAGCCCACAGGGGGGTCTAGTCCACGAGCAGTACTTC | CASSPQGGLVHEQYF
TRBJ2-3 | 18 | TRBV7-2 | TRBD2 | . | TGTGCCAGCAGCCCCGGACTAGCGGGGTCAACTAGCACAGATACGCAGTATTTT | CASSPGLAGSTSTDTQYF
TRBJ2-7 | 15 | TRBV6-5 | TRBD1 | . | TGTGCCAGCAGTTACGGGGGACAGGGGGCTTACGAGCAGTACTTC | CASSYGGQGAYEQYF
TRBJ1-1 | 13 | TRBV6-4 | TRBD1 | once | TGTGCCAGAAAGGGGGCTTCGAACACTGAAGCTTTCTTT | CARKGASNTEAFF
TRBJ2-7 | 12 | TRBV27 | . | . | TGTGCCAGCAGTCCGCGGTGGGACGAGCAGTACTTC | CASSPRWDEQYF
TRBJ1-1 | 13 | TRBV6-4 | . | . | TGTGCCAGCAGTGATTCAACCGGGACTGAAGCTTTCTTT | CASSDSTGTEAFF
TRBJ2-3 | 15 | TRBV11-2 | . | . | TGTGCCAGCAGCTTAGCAAAGACAAACACAGATACGCAGTATTTT | CASSLAKTNTDTQYF
TRBJ2-7 | 15 | TRBV4-3 | . | . | TGCGCCAGCAGCCAAGATGCGACGACTCCGCGGGAGCAGTACTTC | CASSQDATTPREQYF
TRBJ2-5 | 11 | TRBV11-3 | . | . | TGTGCCAGCGCGACGGGAGAGACCCAGTACTTC | CASATGETQYF
TRBJ2-3 | 18 | TRBV6-2/TRBV6-3 | TRBD1 | . | TGTGCCAGCAGTTACTCAGCGGGGACAGGGGATAGCACAGATACGCAGTATTTT | CASSYSAGTGDSTDTQYF
TRBJ1-6 | 14 | TRBV28 | . | . | TGTGCCAGCAGCCCGGGACAAGCGAATTCACCCCTCCACTTT | CASSPGQANSPLHF
TRBJ2-7 | 17 | TRBV27 | TRBD2 | . | TGTGCCAGCAGTCCCCGGAGCGTAGCGGGCGGGACCTACGAGCAGTACTTC | CASSPRSVAGGTYEQYF
TRBJ2-7 | 16 | TRBV5-1 | . | . | TGCGCCAGCAGCTTGGGTTGGCGGGACGGGACTGACGAGCAGTACTTC | CASSLGWRDGTDEQYF
TRBJ2-3 | 16 | TRBV30 | TRBD1 | . | TGTGCCTGGACCTCCGGGACAGCGCTCTTCACAGATACGCAGTATTTT | CAWTSGTALFTDTQYF
TRBJ2-1 | 16 | TRBV7-3 | TRBD2 | . | TGTGCCAGCAGCCCGCTAGCGGGGGGGGCTTACAATGAGCAGTTCTTC | CASSPLAGGAYNEQFF
TRBJ2-7 | 15 | TRBV4-1 | . | . | TGCGCCAGCAGCCAAGTAAGCCAAAGCTCCTACGAGCAGTACTTC | CASSQVSQSSYEQYF
TRBJ1-1 | 15 | TRBV18 | . | . | TGTGCCAGCTCACCACCACCAACGGGGTCCACTGAAGCTTTCTTT | CASSPPPTGSTEAFF
TRBJ1-1 | 16 | TRBV5-1 | TRBD1 | once | TGCGCCAGCAGCTTCCGACAGGGCGTCCTAAACACTGAAGCTTTCTTT | CASSFRQGVLNTEAFF
TRBJ1-6 | 14 | TRBV9 | . | . | TGTGCCAGCAGCGTGGGCCAGAATAATTCACCCCTCCACTTT | CASSVGQNNSPLHF
TRBJ1-6 | 16 | TRBV4-1 | . | few | TGCGCCAGCAGCCAACTTGGGTACGGGGATAATTCACCCCTCCACTTT | CASSQLGYGDNSPLHF
TRBJ2-2 | 18 | TRBV7-2 | TRBD2 | . | TGTGCCAGCAGCTTAGTTGGCCTAGCGGGGGCCAACACCGGGGAGCTGTTTTTT | CASSLVGLAGANTGELFF
TRBJ1-4 | 14 | TRBV10-3 | . | . | TGTGCCACCCTGGAATCAGGGGCGGGTGAAAAACTGTTTTTT | CATLESGAGEKLFF
TRBJ2-1 | 15 | TRBV7-8 | . | . | TGTGCCAGCAGCCCCCCCGCGGGGGCTTACAATGAGCAGTTCTTC | CASSPPAGAYNEQFF
TRBJ2-7 | 13 | TRBV10-2 | . | . | TGCGCCAGCAGTGAGTTCCTAAGCTACGAGCAGTACTTC | CASSEFLSYEQYF
TRBJ1-2 | 15 | TRBV18 | TRBD1 | . | TGTGCCAGCTCTCTTACCGGGACAGGGGGCTATGGCTACACCTTC | CASSLTGTGGYGYTF
TRBJ2-1 | 14 | TRBV27 | . | . | TGTGCCAGCAGTTTGGGGGGATCCTTGTGGGAGCAGTTCTTC | CASSLGGSLWEQFF
TRBJ2-6 | 18 | TRBV28 | . | . | TGTGCCAGCAGTGGGATGGGGCGGAGGGACCCTGGGGCCAACGTCCTGACTTTC | CASSGMGRRDPGANVLTF
TRBJ2-7 | 16 | TRBV6-1 | TRBD2 | . | TGTGCCAGCAGTGACGGGGGACTAGCGGGAGCTTACGAGCAGTACTTC | CASSDGGLAGAYEQYF
TRBJ2-7 | 15 | TRBV28 | . | . | TGTGCCAGCAGTTTGGTTCCGGGAGCAGGCTACGAGCAGTACTTC | CASSLVPGAGYEQYF
TRBJ1-5 | 16 | TRBV2 | . | . | TGTGCCAGCAGTGAGGGGCAGGCGTGGAGCAATCAGCCCCAGCATTTT | CASSEGQAWSNQPQHF
TRBJ2-7 | 13 | TRBV7-6 | . | . | TGTGCCAGCAGCTCCTCGGTCATCTACGAGCAGTACTTC | CASSSSVIYEQYF
TRBJ1-4 | 11 | TRBV3-1/TRBV3-2 | . | few | TGTGCCAGCAGCCTAGCGAATGAACTGTTTTTT | CASSLANELFF
TRBJ2-5 | 13 | TRBV12-3/TRBV12-4 | TRBD2 | . | TGTGCCAGCAGGCCAGCGGGAGAGGAGACCCAGTACTTC | CASRPAGEETQYF
TRBJ1-2 | 14 | TRBV11-2 | TRBD1 | few | TGTGCCAGCAGCCCGGGACAGGGGGCGCGAGGCTACACCTTC | CASSPGQGARGYTF
TRBJ1-1 | 16 | TRBV5-1 | . | . | TGCGCCAGCAGCTTGGGTCAGGGTCCGATGAACACTGAAGCTTTCTTT | CASSLGQGPMNTEAFF
TRBJ2-7 | 18 | TRBV3-1/TRBV3-2 | TRBD2 | . | TGTGCCAGCAGCCAAGAAGGACTAGCGGGGGGCCGAACCTACGAGCAGTACTTC | CASSQEGLAGGRTYEQYF